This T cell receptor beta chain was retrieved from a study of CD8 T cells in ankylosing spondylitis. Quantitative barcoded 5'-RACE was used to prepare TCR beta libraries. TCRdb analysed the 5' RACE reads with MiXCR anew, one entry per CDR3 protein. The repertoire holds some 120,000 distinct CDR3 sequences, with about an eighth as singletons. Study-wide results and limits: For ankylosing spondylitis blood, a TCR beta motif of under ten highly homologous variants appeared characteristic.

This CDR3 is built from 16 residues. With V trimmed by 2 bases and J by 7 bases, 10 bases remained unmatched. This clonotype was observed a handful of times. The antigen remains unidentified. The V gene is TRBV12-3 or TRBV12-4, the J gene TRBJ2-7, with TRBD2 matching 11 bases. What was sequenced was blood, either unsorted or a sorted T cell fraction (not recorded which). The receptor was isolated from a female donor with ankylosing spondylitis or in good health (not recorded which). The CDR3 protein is CASSLRTSGPAAEQYF. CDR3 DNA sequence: TGTGCCAGCAGTTTACGGACTAGCGGGCCAGCCGCGGAGCAGTACTTC.